What follows are 21 T cell receptor beta chains derived from one specimen sequenced in a study of shared clonotypes between healthy human individuals. Data came from immunoSEQ multiplex PCR; TCRdb stores just in-frame clones and leaves some out. The data contain 2 million to 2.5 million clones, about nine tenths of them singletons. The sample taken for sequencing was naive CD4+ T cells from PBMCs. Sample subset: CD45RA+ positively selected. These receptors all come from a man in his late teens or twenties in good health. Some clones in this sample may be carry-over from other donors' samples.

On this clone itself: Other DNA sequences in the sample encode the same CDR3. This chain uses TRBV18 with TRBJ1-2, with 8 positions matching TRBD1. V shed 2 bases, J shed 8 bases, and the junction held 7 bases outside the gene matches. Germline V gene lookup returns CDR1 KGHSH and CDR2 LQKENI. The CDR3 is 14 amino acids. This chain's CDR3 is CASSPVGQGNGYTF. CDR3 nucleotides: TGTGCCAGCTCACCAGTAGGACAGGGTAACGGCTACACCTTC.

The chain joins TRBV6-6 to TRBJ1-5; D is ambiguous. CDR3 size: 12 residues. Looked up from germline, CDR1 is MNHNY and CDR2 is SVGAGI (reference sequence). The V and J ends lost 7 bases and 12 bases respectively, with 16 bases between them. Here the CDR3 reads CASTSLMGYQHF. In nucleotides, the CDR3 is TGTGCCAGCACTTCTTTAATGGGATACCAGCATTTT.

The chain carries TRBV6-6 and TRBJ1-2; D ambiguous. The V end lost 5 bases, the J end lost 2 bases, and 12 bases lay between the germline ends. Per the germline V gene, CDR1 is MNHNY and CDR2 is SVGAGI (reference sequence). This CDR3 comprises 14 residues. CDR3 nucleotides: TGTGCCAGCAGTCTTACGACGGGAAACTATGGCTACACCTTC. Protein sequence: CASSLTTGNYGYTF.

This chain joins TRBV9 and TRBJ1-4; D might be TRBD1 (5 bases). V was pared by 0 bases and J by 7 bases, with 10 bases between. Per the germline V gene, CDR1 is SGDLS and CDR2 is YYNGEE. This CDR3 spans 14 amino acids. In DNA form, the CDR3 reads TGTGCCAGCAGCGTAGGGAGGGGTAGTGAAAAACTGTTTTTT. Protein product: CASSVGRGSEKLFF.

The chain has TRBV19 and TRBJ2-1; D is possibly TRBD2 (7 bases). This CDR3 has 14 residues. The V end was cut by 10 bases, the J end by 4 bases, with 17 bases between. Germline lookup yields CDR1 LNHDA and CDR2 SQIVND (reference sequence). This chain's CDR3 is CATGGREWYNEQFF. The CDR3 DNA follows: TGTGCCACTGGGGGGCGGGAGTGGTACAATGAGCAGTTCTTC.

The chain combines TRBV5-8 with TRBJ1-4, with 9 bases aligning to TRBD1. The CDR3 is 15 amino acids. V lost 3 bases and J lost 6; bases outside the gene matches: 6. Germline CDR1 SGHTS, CDR2 YDEGEE. DNA for the CDR3: TGTGCCAGCAGCTACTCCGGGACAGGGTATGAAAAACTGTTTTTT. This translates into CASSYSGTGYEKLFF. The full variable domain, rest sourced from reference TRBV5-8 and TRBJ1-4, is EAGVTQSPTHLIKTRGQQATLRCSPISGHTSVYWYQQALGLGLQFLLWYDEGEERNRGNFPPRFSGRQFPNYSSELNVNALELEDSALYLCASSYSGTGYEKLFFGSGTQLSVL.

This clone was seen once. The V gene is TRBV7-9, the J gene TRBJ2-2; no reliable D call. Germline CDR1 SEHNR, CDR2 FQNEAQ (reference sequence). V lost 5 bases and J lost 6, with 10 bases in between. CDR3 size: 13 residues. The DNA for the CDR3 is TGTGCCAGCAGCCCACCTTCGGCCGGGGAGCTGTTTTTT. Residues: CASSPPSAGELFF. The variable domain in full, with the rest retrieved from reference TRBV7-9 and TRBJ2-2, is DTGVSQNPRHKITKRGQNVTFRCDPISEHNRLYWYRQTLGQGPEFLTYFQNEAQLEKSRLLSDRFSAERPKGSFSTLEIQRTEQGDSAMYLCASSPPSAGELFFGEGSRLTVL.

This chain links TRBV7-7 with TRBJ2-5; D may be TRBD1 (5 bases). CDR1 SSHAT and CDR2 FNYEAQ come from the germline V gene (reference sequence). The CDR3 totals 14 residues. The V end lost 4 bases, the J end lost 0 bases, and 9 bases lay between the germline ends. DNA of the CDR3: TGTGCCAGCAGCTCTGGGGCCAACCAAGAGACCCAGTACTTC. Encoded protein: CASSSGANQETQYF.

This clone was seen more than once but under ten times. The identical CDR3 is also encoded by other nucleotide sequences in the sample. CDR3 sequence: CASSESAYQPQHF. The CDR3 nucleotides are TGTGCCAGCAGTGAATCGGCCTACCAGCCCCAGCATTTT. The rearrangement uses TRBV6-1 and TRBJ1-5; D remains ambiguous. The V end lost 2 bases, the J end lost 7 bases, and 9 bases lay between the germline ends. The germline V gene encodes CDR1 MNHNS and CDR2 SASEGT. This CDR3 has 13 amino acids.

The V and J genes are TRBV11-2 and TRBJ1-2; no firm D call. Trimming pared 0 bases from V and 4 bases from J, leaving 3 bases between. The CDR3 is 12 residues long. The germline V gene has CDR1 SGHAT and CDR2 FQNNGV. The CDR3 protein is CASSLEAYGYTF. The CDR3 DNA sequence: TGTGCCAGCAGCTTAGAGGCCTATGGCTACACCTTC.

The chain uses TRBV28 and TRBJ1-1; possibly TRBD1 for D (5 bases). Germline V lookup: CDR1 MDHEN, CDR2 SYDVKM. This CDR3 region has 16 residues. Trimming stripped 2 bases from V and 1 base from J, with 14 bases between. CDR3 nucleotide sequence: TGTGCCAGCAGTTTAGAGGGCGGGACGCAGAACACTGAAGCTTTCTTT. This encodes CASSLEGGTQNTEAFF.

The rearrangement joins TRBV18 to TRBJ2-5; D is ambiguous. Germline V gene lookup returns CDR1 KGHSH and CDR2 LQKENI. V was pared by 2 bases and J by 3 bases, with 13 bases between. The CDR3 sequence is 15 residues long. The CDR3: CASSPSRSVEETQYF. The CDR3 DNA is TGTGCCAGCTCACCAAGCCGATCGGTTGAAGAGACCCAGTACTTC.

This chain joins TRBV11-2 and TRBJ1-1; D not certain. Trimming stripped 1 base from V and 5 bases from J, with 14 bases between. Per the germline V gene, CDR1 is SGHAT and CDR2 is FQNNGV. CDR3 length: 15 amino acids. Here the CDR3 DNA reads TGTGCCAGCAGCTTAGTCCCGGCGGGGAGGACTGAAGCTTTCTTT. The encoded protein is CASSLVPAGRTEAFF.

The chain combines TRBV11-3 with TRBJ2-5, with D unresolved. V was shortened by 3 bases and J by 2 bases, with 7 bases between the two germline ends. Germline-derived CDR1 and CDR2 are SGHNT and YENEEA. CDR3 length: 13 amino acids. This chain's CDR3 is CASSFGRQETQYF. CDR3 sequence (DNA): TGTGCCAGCAGCTTCGGGCGGCAAGAGACCCAGTACTTC.

The V call is TRBV7-2, the J call TRBJ1-5, with D perhaps TRBD1 (6 bases). Trimming removed 3 bases at V and 1 base at J, with 13 bases between. This CDR3 is built from 16 residues. The germline V gene has CDR1 SGHTA and CDR2 FQGNSA. The CDR3 DNA reads as TGTGCCAGCAGCTTGGGTGTTGGGGGCAGCAATCAGCCCCAGCATTTT. Encoded protein: CASSLGVGGSNQPQHF. The full variable domain, in which reference TRBV7-2 and TRBJ1-5 provide the parts outside the CDR3, is GAGVSQSPSNKVTEKGKDVELRCDPISGHTALYWYRQSLGQGLEFLIYFQGNSAPDKSGLPSDRFSAERTGGSVSTLTIQRTQQEDSAVYLCASSLGVGGSNQPQHFGDGTRLSIL.

The chain couples TRBV11-2 to TRBJ2-7; D is undetermined. V lost 5 bases, J lost 3 bases, and 17 bases lay in between. The germline CDR1 and CDR2 sequences are SGHAT and FQNNGV. The CDR3 contains 15 residues. The CDR3 protein is CASSPTGVRNYEQYF. DNA for the CDR3: TGTGCCAGCAGCCCGACGGGTGTCAGGAACTACGAGCAGTACTTC.

J is TRBJ2-2 and V is TRBV7-9; no definite D call. The CDR3 loop spans 14 amino acids. Germline V gene data show CDR1 as SEHNR and CDR2 as FQNEAQ (reference sequence). Trimming stripped 7 bases from V and 8 bases from J, with 17 bases between. Here the CDR3 reads CASTLRASLGELFF. CDR3 in DNA: TGTGCCAGCACCCTAAGGGCCAGTCTGGGGGAGCTGTTTTTT.

This sequence joins TRBV27 and TRBJ2-2, with D unclear. Trimming left V 1 base short and J 5 bases short, with 5 bases between. This CDR3 spans 13 amino acids. From germline, CDR1 is MNHEY and CDR2 SMNVEV (reference sequence). CDR3 sequence reads: CASSLLQTGELFF. The DNA of the CDR3 is TGTGCCAGCAGTTTATTGCAGACCGGGGAGCTGTTTTTT.

This clone came up once. This rearrangement joins TRBV11-3 to TRBJ2-2; the D gene is possibly TRBD2 (5 bases). Trimming shortened V by 4 bases and J by 1 base, and 10 bases separated the two germline ends. This CDR3 comprises 15 residues. The germline V gene encodes CDR1 SGHNT and CDR2 YENEEA. CDR3 sequence (DNA): TGTGCCAGCAGCTCGCGGGCGGGGAACACCGGGGAGCTGTTTTTT. Translated, it gives CASSSRAGNTGELFF. The full variable domain, in which reference TRBV11-3 and TRBJ2-2 provide the parts outside the CDR3, is EAGVVQSPRYKIIEKKQPVAFWCNPISGHNTLYWYLQNLGQGPELLIRYENEEAVDDSQLPKDRFSAERLKGVDSTLKIQPAELGDSAVYLCASSSRAGNTGELFFGEGSRLTVL.

As regards this clone: One junction end does not reproduce the germline sequence, and a read error may be involved. The rearrangement uses TRBV4-2 and TRBJ2-7; TRBD1 might be the D (6 bases). The V gene's germline CDR1 is LGHNA and CDR2 YNFKEQ. The CDR3 is 16 residues long. The CDR3 DNA follows: TGTGCCAGCAGCCGGGGGCCGGCGGAGAGCTCCTACGAGCAGCACTTC. Residues: CASSRGPAESSYEQHF.

This chain links TRBV7-9 with TRBJ2-3; TRBD1 is a possible D gene (6 bases). The CDR3 runs 15 residues. The V gene lost 4 bases and the J gene lost 3 bases, with 14 bases spanning the gap. Germline assignment: CDR1 SEHNR and CDR2 FQNEAQ (reference sequence). CDR3 sequence (DNA): TGTGCCAGCAGCTCCCCCACCGGACAGACAGATACGCAGTATTTT. It is translated as CASSSPTGQTDTQYF. Supplemented by reference TRBV7-9 and TRBJ2-3, the full variable domain reads DTGVSQNPRHKITKRGQNVTFRCDPISEHNRLYWYRQTLGQGPEFLTYFQNEAQLEKSRLLSDRFSAERPKGSFSTLEIQRTEQGDSAMYLCASSSPTGQTDTQYFGPGTRLTVL.